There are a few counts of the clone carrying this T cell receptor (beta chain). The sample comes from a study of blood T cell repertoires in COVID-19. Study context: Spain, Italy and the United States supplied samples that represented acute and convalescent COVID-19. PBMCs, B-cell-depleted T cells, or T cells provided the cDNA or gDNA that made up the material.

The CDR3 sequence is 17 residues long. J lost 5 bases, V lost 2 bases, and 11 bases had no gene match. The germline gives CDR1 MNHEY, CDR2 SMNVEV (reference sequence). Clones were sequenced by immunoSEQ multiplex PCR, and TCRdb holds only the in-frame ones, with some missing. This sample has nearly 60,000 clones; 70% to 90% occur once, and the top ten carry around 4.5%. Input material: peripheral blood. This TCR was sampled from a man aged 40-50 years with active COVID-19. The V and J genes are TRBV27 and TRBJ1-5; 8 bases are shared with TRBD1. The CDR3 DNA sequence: TGTGCCAGCAGTTTAAGGGGACAGGCCATACTTGATCAGCCCCAGCATTTT. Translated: CASSLRGQAILDQPQHF.